This T cell receptor beta chain was observed in a study of blood T cell repertoires in COVID-19 (dated by TCRdb to about 2020). With regard to the full study: Samples covering the acute and convalescent phases of COVID-19 were provided by collaborators in the United States, Italy and Spain. The material from the prospective study consisted of cDNA or gDNA derived from T cells, B-cell-depleted T cells, or PBMCs. Deeply sampled blood TCRbeta repertoires from subjects exposed to, actively infected with, or recovered from COVID-19 were included in the dataset. The repertoires were released in a freely available public database meant as a resource for research on the immune response to SARS-CoV-2. Samples were obtained from the ongoing ImmuneRACE study (first 160 participants) and from roughly 1,300 subjects provided by 6 global collaborators. A de-identified subject ID, COVID-19 status, age in years and sex were almost always included in the sample metadata. Where available, HLA class I and class II types were obtained from metadata supplied by the sample provider rather than from assay-based typing. Study-wide findings and limitations: How much clinical and demographic metadata was included differed by source and by participant, and the metadata was provided uncurated.

Notes on this clone: Its antigen specificity is not known. Nothing much larger sits one base from this clone, and base qualities are not available.

V lost 7 bases and J lost 5 bases, and the count of bases not matched to a germline gene is 9. From cysteine to phenylalanine, the CDR3 is 14 amino acids long. Of the read, only the CDR3 DNA is kept; its 42 bases are in frame from base 1. The germline V gene gives CDR1 as MNHNS and CDR2 as SASEGT. Each collaborating institution followed its own protocols to collect whole blood in K2EDTA tubes. For TCRbeta analysis, collaborators shipped samples in one of three forms: frozen whole blood, isolated PBMCs, or DNA extracted from either of those sample types. TCRbeta CDR3 regions were amplified from genomic DNA by means of the immunoSEQ Assay, a bias-controlled multiplex PCR. Turning to the authors' computational methods: The number of nucleated cells in each sample was estimated from the amplification of reference gene primers within the assay. To quantify the absolute abundance of each unique TCRbeta CDR3 rearrangement, sequence reads were collapsed and filtered. For each sample, productive Simpson clonality was calculated by taking the square root of Simpson's diversity index across productive rearrangements. TCRdb obtained this table from immuneACCESS and retained in-frame rearrangements with V and J assigned. These tables miss some clones; where compared with another copy, unresolved V genes account for less than half of the shortfall, and the remainder is unexplained. Clone size and the V and J calls come from that table; the DNA yielded D and trimming. Within this sample are about 170,000 clones, with over 65% of them counted one time only. Around 3% of the sample comes from the top ten.

The chain couples TRBV6-1 to TRBJ1-1; TRBD1 fits 8 bases in the junction. Sequenced input: peripheral blood. The TCR was taken from a woman older than 75 with acute or convalescent COVID-19. Read as DNA, the sequence is TGTGCCAGCATCTTGCAGGGGGCTCAAACTGAAGCTTTCTTT. It translates as CASILQGAQTEAFF.